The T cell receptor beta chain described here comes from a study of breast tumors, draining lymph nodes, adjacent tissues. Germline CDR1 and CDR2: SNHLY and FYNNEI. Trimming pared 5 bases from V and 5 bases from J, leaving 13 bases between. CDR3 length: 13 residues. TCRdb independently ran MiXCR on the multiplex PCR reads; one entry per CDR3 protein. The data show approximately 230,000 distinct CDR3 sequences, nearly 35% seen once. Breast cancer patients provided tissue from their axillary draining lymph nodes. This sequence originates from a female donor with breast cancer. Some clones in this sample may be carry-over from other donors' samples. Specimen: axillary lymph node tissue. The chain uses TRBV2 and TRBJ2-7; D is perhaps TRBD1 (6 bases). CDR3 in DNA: TGTGCCAGCAGTTGGGACACCCTTGACGAGCAGTACTTC. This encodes CASSWDTLDEQYF.